Described below is a single TCR beta chain sequence and its context. Profiling relied on immunoSEQ multiplex PCR, and the TCRdb table lists in-frame clones only, not all of them. The data contain nearly 100,000 clones, 60% to 80% of them seen just once; the ten biggest clones take up less than 35%. Trimming took 8 bases from V and 8 from J, leaving 15 bases between them. The germline V gene has CDR1 SQVTM and CDR2 ANQGSEA. This CDR3 is built from 11 residues. This sample is drawn from a study of cytotoxic CD8 clonotypes in ibrutinib-treated CLL. Material: PBMCs, obtained after 12 months of ibrutinib treatment. This TCR was recovered from a human donor with chronic lymphocytic leukemia. The chain joins TRBV29-1 to TRBJ1-2, with D unresolved. CDR3 sequence: CSLDLGDGYTF. In DNA, the CDR3 is TGCAGCTTGGATTTGGGTGACGGCTACACCTTC.